The entry that follows covers one T cell receptor (beta chain) sequence. Its antigen is currently unknown. This record belongs to a study of Ad26.COV2.S vaccination and SARS-CoV-2 variants. Study at large: Administration of Ad26.COV2.S was intramuscular, either once or twice 56 days apart.

Assay: immunoSEQ multiplex PCR; the TCRdb copy retains only in-frame clones and omits some. The table lists approximately 480,000 clones, around 90% of them singletons, with around 13% in the top ten. Study-level results: Placebo recipients and vaccine recipients were similar in non-spike TCR breadth.

CDR3 length equals 15 residues. Trimming pared 0 bases from V and 5 bases from J, leaving 12 bases between. The germline V gene encodes CDR1 MGHDK and CDR2 SYGVNS. Treatment noted: around 19 received Ad26.COV2.S at low or high dose, single or two shots; about five received placebo; per-sample allocation not given. Sampling took place 63 days after the first vaccine or placebo injection. Specimen: peripheral blood, collected in a trial of Ad26.COV2.S vaccine versus placebo. The V gene is TRBV25-1, the J gene TRBJ2-3, with D possibly called TRBD1 or TRBD2 (6 bases each). The sequence derives from a person between 18 and 60 years old who received the Ad26.COV2.S COVID-19 vaccine or a placebo. The CDR3 DNA is TGTGCCAGCAGTGAATATAGGGGGGAACAAGATACGCAGTATTTT. Translated: CASSEYRGEQDTQYF.